The 18 T cell receptor beta chains listed next were all sequenced from one sample in a study of blood T cell repertoires in COVID-19. The assay was immunoSEQ multiplex PCR, and TCRdb's table has in-frame clones only and misses some. The table lists around 260,000 clones, around four fifths of them singletons. The sample was peripheral blood. These receptors came from a man aged 55 to 69 who had recovered from COVID-19.

The chain couples TRBV28 to TRBJ2-4; 9 nucleotides align to TRBD1. This CDR3 comprises 14 residues. After removal of 6 bases from V and 5 bases from J, the junction contained 5 bases not matched to a gene. Germline V gene sequence: CDR1 MDHEN, CDR2 SYDVKM. CDR3: CASSHGQGQNIQYF. The CDR3 bases are TGTGCCAGCAGCCACGGACAGGGGCAAAACATTCAGTACTTC.

A few counts support this clone. V gene TRBV29-1 combines with J gene TRBJ1-1; no clear D gene. Trimming took 5 bases from V and 0 from J, leaving 7 bases between them. The CDR3 spans 12 residues. Germline CDR1 reads SQVTM; CDR2 reads ANQGSEA. Written as DNA, the CDR3 is TGCAGCGTTTCAAGAGTGAACACTGAAGCTTTCTTT. It codes for CSVSRVNTEAFF.

The rearrangement links TRBV9 to TRBJ2-2; D unresolved. The V end lost 0 bases, the J end lost 3 bases, and 6 bases lay between the germline ends. The CDR3 totals 14 residues. CDR1 is SGDLS and CDR2 is YYNGEE in the germline V gene. The CDR3 bases are TGTGCCAGCAGCGTAGTTTCAGACACCGGGGAGCTGTTTTTT. Translating it yields CASSVVSDTGELFF. Looking up the rest from reference TRBV9 and TRBJ2-2 gives the full variable domain: DSGVTQTPKHLITATGQRVTLRCSPRSGDLSVYWYQQSLDQGLQFLIQYYNGEERAKGNILERFSAQQFPDLHSELNLSSLELGDSALYFCASSVVSDTGELFFGEGSRLTVL.

The rearrangement links TRBV6-6 to TRBJ2-1; 9 nucleotides agree with TRBD2. V dropped 7 bases and J dropped 4; count of bases not matched to a gene: 2. In germline, CDR1 is MNHNY, CDR2 SVGAGI (reference sequence). CDR3 length: 13 amino acids. CDR3 sequence: CASNLAGYNEQFF. CDR3 DNA: TGTGCCAGCAATCTAGCGGGATACAATGAGCAGTTCTTC.

The V gene is TRBV11-2, the J gene TRBJ2-3, with 7 bases aligning to TRBD2. Germline V gene lookup returns CDR1 SGHAT and CDR2 FQNNGV. This CDR3 has 15 amino acids. The V segment lost 3 bases and the J segment 3 bases; nucleotides outside the gene matches: 6. CDR3: CASSFVQRGTDTQYF. CDR3 in DNA: TGTGCCAGCAGCTTTGTGCAGCGGGGTACAGATACGCAGTATTTT.

The J gene is TRBJ2-7, the V gene TRBV11-1; 10 bases fit TRBD1. The CDR3 spans 14 residues. Germline V CDR1 and CDR2: SGHAT, FQDESV (reference sequence). The J segment lost 1 base and the V segment lost 6 bases, leaving 3 bases of the junction unmatched. The DNA of the CDR3 is TGTGCCAGCAGTCTGGACAGGGGGTCCTACGAGCAGTACTTC. Its translation is CASSLDRGSYEQYF.

The rearrangement uses TRBV18 and TRBJ1-6; 10 bases are shared with TRBD1. Trimming at V came to 3 bases and at J to 8 bases, leaving 7 bases not matched to a gene. The CDR3 runs 16 residues. The germline V gene encodes CDR1 KGHSH and CDR2 LQKENI. CDR3 coding DNA: TGTGCCAGCTCACCCCGCCGGACAGGGGGGGATTCACCCCTCCACTTT. Translated, it gives CASSPRRTGGDSPLHF.

The J gene is TRBJ2-3, the V gene TRBV9, with TRBD2 matching over 8 bases. The germline V gene has CDR1 SGDLS and CDR2 YYNGEE. Trimming at V came to 1 base and at J to 4 bases, leaving 11 bases not matched to a gene. The length of the CDR3 is 17 residues. The CDR3 nucleotides are TGTGCCAGCAGCGTACTCAGCGGGAGTCTTAGCGCAGATACGCAGTATTTT. The encoded protein is CASSVLSGSLSADTQYF.

As concerns this clone: One end of the junction is discordant with germline, which a read error may explain. The same CDR3 also results from other DNA sequences found in this sample. This chain joins TRBV6-5 and TRBJ2-2; 7 nucleotides match TRBD1. The CDR3 loop spans 15 amino acids. CDR1 is MNHEY, CDR2 SVGAGI, per germline. CDR3: CASSYSTGRTGELFF. The CDR3 DNA follows: TGTGCCAGCAGTTACTCGACAGGGCGCACCGGAGAGCTGTTTTTT.

This clone was seen only once. The chain is built from TRBV27 and TRBJ1-1; maybe TRBD1 (6 bases). This CDR3 comprises 13 residues. V lost 7 bases, J lost 10 bases, and 19 bases lay in between. Looked up from germline, CDR1 is MNHEY and CDR2 is SMNVEV (reference sequence). The CDR3 DNA reads as TGTGCCAGCACCCCAGGGTACGGGGGGCCAGCTTTCTTT. Translated, it gives CASTPGYGGPAFF.

V is TRBV7-8 and J is TRBJ2-1; D is unresolved. Trimming removed 1 base at V and 5 bases at J, with 3 bases between. The germline CDR1 and CDR2 sequences are SGHVS and FQNEAQ. This CDR3 has 12 amino acids. The CDR3 DNA sequence: TGTGCCAGCAGCTTAGTCGACAATGAGCAGTTCTTC. Its protein is CASSLVDNEQFF. Filled out from reference TRBV7-8 and TRBJ2-1, the complete variable domain reads GAGVSQSPRYKVAKRGQDVALRCDPISGHVSLFWYQQALGQGPEFLTYFQNEAQLDKSGLPSDRFFAERPEGSVSTLKIQRTQQEDSAVYLCASSLVDNEQFFGPGTRLTVL.

This chain uses TRBV2 with TRBJ1-1, with a possible D match to TRBD1 (6 bases). This CDR3 is built from 13 residues. The germline V and J ends were trimmed by 10 bases and 1 base, with 13 bases remaining between them. Germline V CDR1 and CDR2: SNHLY, FYNNEI. The CDR3 reads CANHGTSNTEAFF. DNA of the CDR3: TGTGCCAACCACGGGACATCGAACACTGAAGCTTTCTTT.

This rearrangement joins TRBV12-3 or TRBV12-4 to TRBJ2-4; perhaps TRBD2 as D (5 bases). The CDR3 is made up of 13 amino acids. V was pared by 7 bases and J by 3 bases, with 10 bases between. The chain's CDR3 is CASTGGFKNIQYF. CDR3 DNA: TGTGCCAGCACCGGAGGCTTCAAAAACATTCAGTACTTC.

The chain uses TRBV6-6 and TRBJ2-6; 8 bases fit TRBD1. The germline V gene has CDR1 MNHNY and CDR2 SVGAGI (reference sequence). The CDR3 covers 19 residues. V gave up 5 bases and J gave up 1 base; unmatched junction bases: 13. The DNA for the CDR3 is TGTGCCAGCAGTCGGGTAACGACAGGGGTAGGTTCTGGGGCCAACGTCCTGACTTTC. It yields the protein CASSRVTTGVGSGANVLTF.

V and J are TRBV7-9 and TRBJ2-5, with 7 bases lining up with TRBD2. CDR3 length: 14 amino acids. Germline values: CDR1 SEHNR, CDR2 FQNEAQ (reference sequence). V trimming: 5 bases; J trimming: 4 bases; junction bases outside the gene matches: 7. The CDR3 loop reads CASSQSSGGETQYF. CDR3 sequence (DNA): TGTGCCAGCAGCCAATCTAGCGGCGGAGAGACCCAGTACTTC.

The rearrangement links TRBV9 to TRBJ1-2; 7 bases map to TRBD1. Germline V lookup: CDR1 SGDLS, CDR2 YYNGEE. V lost 2 bases and J lost 1; bases outside the gene matches: 8. This CDR3 has 16 amino acids. In DNA, the CDR3 is TGTGCCAGCAGCGTCGACGGGACAGCCGGTAACTATGGCTACACCTTC. Amino acids: CASSVDGTAGNYGYTF. The full variable domain, completed using reference TRBV9 and TRBJ1-2, is DSGVTQTPKHLITATGQRVTLRCSPRSGDLSVYWYQQSLDQGLQFLIQYYNGEERAKGNILERFSAQQFPDLHSELNLSSLELGDSALYFCASSVDGTAGNYGYTFGSGTRLTVV.

The chain links TRBV9 to TRBJ1-5, with D possibly matching TRBD1 (5 bases). CDR1 and CDR2 (germline): SGDLS, YYNGEE. V gave up 5 bases and J gave up 3 bases, with 12 bases separating them. The CDR3 extends over 14 amino acids. The DNA of the CDR3 is TGTGCCAGCAGTTTGGGGGGATCCAATCAGCCCCAGCATTTT. Amino acids: CASSLGGSNQPQHF.

The gene calls are TRBV30 and TRBJ1-2; 10 bases match TRBD1. The V segment lost 4 bases and the J segment 6 bases; nucleotides outside the gene matches: 8. The CDR3 spans 14 residues. The germline V gene encodes CDR1 GTSNPN and CDR2 SVGIG (reference sequence). The chain's CDR3 is CAWIRDRGWNGYTF. The CDR3 DNA follows: TGTGCCTGGATCCGGGACAGGGGTTGGAATGGCTACACCTTC.